This TCR beta chain was retrieved from a study of cytotoxic CD8 clonotypes in ibrutinib-treated CLL (dated by TCRdb to about 2021). The study in broad terms: The cohort had 11 to 12 relapsed/refractory and 15 treatment-naive patients; 17 to 18 were IGHV unmutated. On average, each sample yielded 255,043 productive templates and tens of thousands of productive rearrangements. Longitudinal samples were available for about 30% of the 86 trial participants. Cryopreserved peripheral blood mononuclear cells were collected at three points: before therapy, at response, and at either sustained remission or disease progression. Samples at response were collected after a median of roughly 13 months of treatment, with a range of roughly 6 to 40 months. Responses were partial in roughly 24 patients and complete in 2; after median 68 months follow-up, around 15 stayed in remission and approximately twelve progressed. The research as a whole found: Baseline clonality exceeded that of age-matched healthy donors and correlated strongly with circulating CD8+ T-cell counts. Public clonotypes were rare and either shrank or stayed stable during treatment, and the rise in clonality at ibrutinib response reflected expansion of private clonotypes. At ibrutinib response clonality went up, during sustained remission it held steady, and at progression it dropped back toward baseline. Lymph node repertoires were not examined, and the timing of sampling was not matched between patients in sustained remission and those whose disease progressed.

The CDR3 numbers 12 residues from cysteine through phenylalanine. Of the read, only the CDR3 DNA is kept; its 36 bases are in frame from base 1. The germline V gene specifies SGHRS as CDR1 and YFSETQ as CDR2. Trimming costs V 6 bases and J 5 bases, and their ends lie 10 bases apart. A MiSeq instrument was used for deep resolution sequencing, which targeted depths ranging from 1 in 1 million up to 1 in 200,000 T cells, with coverage averaging 10x for each clonotype. The immunoSEQ hsTCRB Kit was used to generate TCR beta libraries. The original pipeline was this. ImmunoSEQ Data Assistant and ImmunoSEQ Analyzer were used for data analysis, and V, D and J genes were assigned according to IMGT definitions. Clonality, which ranges from 0 to 1, was calculated by subtracting the normalized Shannon entropy of productive rearrangement frequencies from one. Only overrepresented clonotypes making up at least 0.05% of the repertoire of each patient were included in the public clonotype analysis. Some twelve repertoires from age-matched healthy donors, obtained from immuneACCESS, served as clonality controls. TCRdb stores this immuneACCESS table with in-frame sequences only. Part of the clones is absent; in the studies checked, under half of the shortfall reflects unresolved V genes, and no reason is known for the rest. Clone size and V and J calls were adopted from that table, with D and trimming inferred from the DNA. The sample contains 30,000 to 40,000 clones, about 70% of them found a single time. The top ten hold around a quarter of the sample.

For TCR beta library preparation, around 2.1 micrograms of genomic DNA were extracted from the cryopreserved PBMCs. Longitudinal blood samples from CLL patients on ibrutinib monotherapy underwent high-throughput TCR beta sequencing. Patients were enrolled in a phase 2 open-label single-center ibrutinib monotherapy trial. To note about this clone: The clone's antigen remains unknown. No per-base quality is available; no much larger clone lies one base away.

This material consisted of PBMCs, taken before ibrutinib treatment. The clonotype originates from a human donor with chronic lymphocytic leukemia. Rearrangement joined TRBV5-1 to TRBJ2-3, with TRBD1 as a weak D call on 5 bases. The CDR3 protein is CASIGREDTQYF. The DNA sequence is TGCGCCAGCATTGGCAGGGAAGATACGCAGTATTTT.